This paragraph reports one T cell receptor beta chain. There is no known antigen for this receptor. Each sample's TRB amplification started from approximately 230 ng of peripheral blood genomic DNA, which corresponds to tens of thousands of genome equivalents. CDR1 GTSNPN and CDR2 SVGIG were looked up in the germline V gene (reference sequence). From its cysteine to its phenylalanine, the CDR3 spans 14 amino acids. The DNA is unrecorded. TRB rearrangements were amplified by multiplex PCR using a touch-down protocol with TRB-A and TRB-B primer pools mixed in one tube. Illumina adapters and sample indices were added to the amplicons through two consecutive PCR reactions performed with Phusion HS II polymerase. The amplicons were gel-purified using the NucleoSpin Gel and PCR Clean-up kit, after which quantification was performed by Qubit and quality was checked on an Agilent 2100 Bioanalyzer. Sequencing of the libraries was done on an Illumina MiSeq with paired-end, single-indexed, 600-cycle runs. Regarding the original processing steps: Alignment and assembly of TRB reads were performed with MiXCR version 2.1.12 and the default MiXCR reference library. A clone was defined by each unique CDR3 nucleotide sequence, and the analysis included only productive sequences supported by at least two reads. Repertoire diversity was assessed by alpha-parameterized diversity profiles (alpha 0 to 5), including Shannon (alpha 1) and Simpson (alpha 2) indices, computed with an R script. Combinatorial TRB VJ usage was calculated with the tcR package and was compared between cohorts by principal component analysis performed with ade4. TCRbeta CDR3s were clustered with GLIPH on cohort pairs matched by age and read depth, and cluster frequencies were compared by Wilcoxon test. With the reads reprocessed by TCRdb, a single entry stands for each CDR3 protein sequence and no DNA is reported. These V and J calls rely on TCRdb rather than the paper's analysis. The data table for this sample lists thousands of distinct CDR3 sequences. The biggest ten clones account for roughly a fifth of the sample.

The record originates from a study of T cell clusters in autoimmune cytopenias (dated by TCRdb to between 2018 and 2021). Regarding the study in general: The median TRB sequencing depth was about 50,000 reads per sample, and the median number of distinct TRB clonotypes was around 2,500 per sample. Peripheral blood TRB and IGH repertoires were sequenced in autoimmune cytopenia patients at active disease and during treatment follow-up, alongside healthy, CLL and autoimmune hepatitis controls. The goal of the study was to find out whether patients with autoimmune cytopenia have a disease-specific immune repertoire signature that could be used as a blood-based biomarker.

Overall results and qualifications from the work: The T cell clusters were only ever defined in silico, so experimental validation of their functional role was still needed. Almost three-fold more exclusive TRB clusters were observed in healthy donors than in active autoimmune hepatitis patients, consistent with an autoimmunity-wide signature. TRB repertoire shifts, with less even repertoires observed in secondary cytopenia and CLL, were mostly attributed to lymphoma bias rather than autoimmunity. In the comparison of secondary cytopenia with CLL, the cluster-lack signature was not observed, apparently because the dominant lymphoma-associated repertoire masked the signature. A lack of physiological T cell clusters in primary autoimmune cytopenia patients was suggested by GLIPH, as 51 clusters were found to be exclusive to healthy donors versus around 17 exclusive to patients.

Sequencing was performed on peripheral blood. The rearrangement joined TRBV30 to TRBJ2-3; TCRdb gives TRBD2 as the D gene, but with no DNA this cannot be confirmed. The receptor comes from a human donor with an autoimmune cytopenia or autoimmune hepatitis (not recorded which). The CDR3 protein: CAWEVGDFTDTQYF.